This T cell receptor beta chain was observed in a study of blood T cell repertoires in COVID-19. At the level of the study: Acute and convalescent COVID-19 specimens originated in the United States, Italy and Spain. T cells, B-cell-depleted T cells, or PBMCs provided the cDNA or gDNA that served as material.

This CDR3 region has 16 residues. With V trimmed by 2 bases and J by 4 bases, 9 bases remained unmatched. The germline V gene has CDR1 ENHRY and CDR2 SYGVKD. Authors' processing steps: Amplification of reference gene primers was used by the study to estimate nucleated cell counts. Some clones are missing from TCRdb's copy, which holds only in-frame ones; the method was immunoSEQ multiplex PCR. That table is the source of V, J and clone size, and D and trimming were worked out from the DNA. The table records approximately 82,000 clones, 80% to 95% of them present only once. The sequence came from a woman in her fifties or sixties with active COVID-19. The source material was peripheral blood. The chain combines TRBV10-3 with TRBJ1-2; TRBD1 aligns across 8 bases. In nucleotides, the CDR3 is TGTGCCATCAGTGAGACGACCGGGACAGGCATCTATGGCTACACCTTC. Translating gives CAISETTGTGIYGYTF.